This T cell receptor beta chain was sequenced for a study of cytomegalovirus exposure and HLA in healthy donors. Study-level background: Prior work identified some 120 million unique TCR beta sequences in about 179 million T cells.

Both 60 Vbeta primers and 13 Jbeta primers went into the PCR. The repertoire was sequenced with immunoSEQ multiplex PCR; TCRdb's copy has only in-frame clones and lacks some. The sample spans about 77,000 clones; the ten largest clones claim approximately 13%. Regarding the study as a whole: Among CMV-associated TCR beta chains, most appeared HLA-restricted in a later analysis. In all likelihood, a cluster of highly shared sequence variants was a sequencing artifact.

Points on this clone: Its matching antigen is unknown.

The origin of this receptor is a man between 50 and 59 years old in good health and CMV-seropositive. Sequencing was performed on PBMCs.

The CDR3 nucleotides are TGTGCCAGCAGCCCCGAAGTGTCGGGGGAGGATCGAGGGTATGGCTACACCTTC. It codes for CASSPEVSGEDRGYGYTF. The chain uses TRBV5-6 and TRBJ1-2, with a weak D call TRBD1 (5 bases). The CDR3 loop spans 18 amino acids. The germline V gene encodes CDR1 SGHDT and CDR2 YYEEEE. V was cut by 4 bases and J by 5 bases, with 27 bases left in between.